This is a list of T cell receptor beta chains from one sample in a study of cytomegalovirus exposure and HLA in healthy donors. This table comes from immunoSEQ multiplex PCR, and its TCRdb copy is limited to in-frame clones, with some not included. In the table there are roughly 110,000 clones, roughly 82% of which are singletons. The specimen sequenced was PBMCs. These receptors originate from a man between 35 and 55 years old in good health and CMV-seropositive. Both conserved end residues are part of each CDR3. The order of the fields is V gene, clone size, J gene, D gene, CDR3 DNA, CDR3 protein. D genes are given only for firm matches. The size of a clone is reported for some rows only, either as once, few or many, or as a class for expanded clones.

V: TRBV11-2
size: NA
J: TRBJ2-7
D: TRBD1
DNA: TGTGCCAGCAGCTTTACAACGACAGGGGGCTTGCGGGAGCAGTACTTC
CDR3: CASSFTTTGGLREQYF

V: TRBV2
size: NA
J: TRBJ1-6
D: TRBD1
DNA: TGTGCCAGCAGAGCAGGGACAGTCGATTCACCCCTCCACTTT
CDR3: CASRAGTVDSPLHF

V: TRBV19
size: once
J: TRBJ1-6
D: NA
DNA: TGTGCCAGTAGTTCCAACGGGATCGCATACGATAATTCACCCCTCCACTTT
CDR3: CASSSNGIAYDNSPLHF

V: TRBV2
size: NA
J: TRBJ1-2
D: TRBD1
DNA: TGTGCCAGCAGCCCCGGGACAGGGAAAATTGACTACACCTTC
CDR3: CASSPGTGKIDYTF

V: TRBV11-2
size: NA
J: TRBJ1-4
D: NA
DNA: TGTGCCAGCAGCTTTACAGGGCCATCAACTAATGAAAAACTGTTTTTT
CDR3: CASSFTGPSTNEKLFF

V: TRBV5-6
size: NA
J: TRBJ1-1
D: NA
DNA: TGTGCCAGCACCCTCGGGCGGGGGTACGAGAGCACTGAAGCTTTCTTT
CDR3: CASTLGRGYESTEAFF

V: TRBV6-5
size: NA
J: TRBJ2-3
D: TRBD2
DNA: TGTGCCAGCAGTTACACTGGGAGGGGCACAGATACGCAGTATTTT
CDR3: CASSYTGRGTDTQYF

V: TRBV9
size: NA
J: TRBJ1-5
D: NA
DNA: TGTGCCAGCAGCTACGGGGGTAGCAATCAGCCCCAGCATTTT
CDR3: CASSYGGSNQPQHF

V: TRBV23-1
size: NA
J: TRBJ1-5
D: NA
DNA: TGCGCCACTACCCGGGAAGGGCAATCGAATCAGCCCCAGCATTTT
CDR3: CATTREGQSNQPQHF

V: TRBV30
size: NA
J: TRBJ1-1
D: TRBD1
DNA: TGTGCCTGGGACAGGGAGAACACTGAAGCTTTCTTT
CDR3: CAWDRENTEAFF

V: TRBV18
size: NA
J: TRBJ2-6
D: TRBD1
DNA: TGTGCCAGCTCACCATTACAGGGGGGAACTGGGGCCAACGTCCTGACTTTC
CDR3: CASSPLQGGTGANVLTF

V: TRBV27
size: NA
J: TRBJ1-4
D: NA
DNA: TGTGCCAGCAGTTTAAGGTGGCAGGCAGCAACTAATGAAAAACTGTTTTTT
CDR3: CASSLRWQAATNEKLFF

V: TRBV6-1
size: NA
J: TRBJ2-5
D: NA
DNA: TGTGCCAGCGGCAGGGGAGAAGAGACCCAGTACTTC
CDR3: CASGRGEETQYF

V: TRBV7-8
size: NA
J: TRBJ1-6
D: NA
DNA: TGTGCCAGCACCTTTACATATAATTCACCCCTCCACTTT
CDR3: CASTFTYNSPLHF

V: TRBV4-1
size: NA
J: TRBJ2-7
D: TRBD2
DNA: TGCGCCAGCAGCCAACCTAGCGGGGGATCCTACGAGCAGTACTTC
CDR3: CASSQPSGGSYEQYF

V: TRBV5-1
size: NA
J: TRBJ1-6
D: NA
DNA: TGCGCCAGCAACCCGCCGGGACACTCCTATAATTCACCCCTCCACTTT
CDR3: CASNPPGHSYNSPLHF

V: TRBV18
size: NA
J: TRBJ2-2
D: NA
DNA: TGTGCCAGCTCACCACCGCAAAGGGGCGTCGGGGAGCTGTTTTTT
CDR3: CASSPPQRGVGELFF

V: TRBV5-4
size: medium-sized
J: TRBJ2-1
D: TRBD2
DNA: TGTGCCAGCAGCTTGGCTCTAGCGGGGGGGCCCTCCTACAATGAGCAGTTCTTC
CDR3: CASSLALAGGPSYNEQFF

V: TRBV28
size: few
J: TRBJ1-5
D: TRBD1
DNA: TGTGCCAGCAGTTTCGGGACAGGGGTCCAGCATTTT
CDR3: CASSFGTGVQHF

V: TRBV29-1
size: NA
J: TRBJ2-6
D: NA
DNA: TGCAGCGTTAATTCGGGGTCCGGCTCTGGGGCCAACGTCCTGACTTTC
CDR3: CSVNSGSGSGANVLTF

V: TRBV7-9
size: NA
J: TRBJ2-7
D: TRBD1
DNA: TGTGCCAGCAGCGGACGGGGACAGGGCTACGAGCAGTACTTC
CDR3: CASSGRGQGYEQYF

V: TRBV11-3
size: few
J: TRBJ2-2
D: TRBD2
DNA: TGTGCCAGCAGCCCCGGGACTAGACACACCGGGGAGCTGTTTTTT
CDR3: CASSPGTRHTGELFF

V: TRBV4-2
size: few
J: TRBJ1-1
D: TRBD1
DNA: TGTGCCAGCAGCCAAGATGGTAGGGGGCCTGAAGCTTTCTTT
CDR3: CASSQDGRGPEAFF

V: TRBV6-7
size: NA
J: TRBJ1-1
D: NA
DNA: TGTGCCAGCAGTCCCAAATTAACAAGGCCTAGGTTTAGCACTGAAGCTTTCTTT
CDR3: CASSPKLTRPRFSTEAFF

V: TRBV7-6
size: NA
J: TRBJ2-7
D: NA
DNA: TGTGCCAGCAGCTTGGGGCAGAACGACGAGCAGTACTTC
CDR3: CASSLGQNDEQYF

V: TRBV15
size: NA
J: TRBJ2-7
D: NA
DNA: TGTGCCACCAGCAGAGGGAAAGGTACGGGGTACGAGCAGTACTTC
CDR3: CATSRGKGTGYEQYF

V: TRBV27
size: once
J: TRBJ1-6
D: NA
DNA: TGTGCCAGCCGACAGTCCAACAATTCACCCCTCCACTTT
CDR3: CASRQSNNSPLHF